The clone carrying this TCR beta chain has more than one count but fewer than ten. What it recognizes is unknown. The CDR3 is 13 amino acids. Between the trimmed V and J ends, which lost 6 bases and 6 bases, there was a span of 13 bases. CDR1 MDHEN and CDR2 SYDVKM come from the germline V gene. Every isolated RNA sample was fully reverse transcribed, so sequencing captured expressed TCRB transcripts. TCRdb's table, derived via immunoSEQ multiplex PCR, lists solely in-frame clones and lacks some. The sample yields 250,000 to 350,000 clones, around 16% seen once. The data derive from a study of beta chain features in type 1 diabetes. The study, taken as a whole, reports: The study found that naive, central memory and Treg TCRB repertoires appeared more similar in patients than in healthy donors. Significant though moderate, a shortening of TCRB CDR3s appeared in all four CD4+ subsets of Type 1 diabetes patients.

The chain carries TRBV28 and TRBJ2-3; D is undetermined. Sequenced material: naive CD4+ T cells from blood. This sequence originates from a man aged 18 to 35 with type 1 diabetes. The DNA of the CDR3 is TGTGCCAGCAGACGTTCGAGTTCCGATACGCAGTATTTT. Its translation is CASRRSSSDTQYF.